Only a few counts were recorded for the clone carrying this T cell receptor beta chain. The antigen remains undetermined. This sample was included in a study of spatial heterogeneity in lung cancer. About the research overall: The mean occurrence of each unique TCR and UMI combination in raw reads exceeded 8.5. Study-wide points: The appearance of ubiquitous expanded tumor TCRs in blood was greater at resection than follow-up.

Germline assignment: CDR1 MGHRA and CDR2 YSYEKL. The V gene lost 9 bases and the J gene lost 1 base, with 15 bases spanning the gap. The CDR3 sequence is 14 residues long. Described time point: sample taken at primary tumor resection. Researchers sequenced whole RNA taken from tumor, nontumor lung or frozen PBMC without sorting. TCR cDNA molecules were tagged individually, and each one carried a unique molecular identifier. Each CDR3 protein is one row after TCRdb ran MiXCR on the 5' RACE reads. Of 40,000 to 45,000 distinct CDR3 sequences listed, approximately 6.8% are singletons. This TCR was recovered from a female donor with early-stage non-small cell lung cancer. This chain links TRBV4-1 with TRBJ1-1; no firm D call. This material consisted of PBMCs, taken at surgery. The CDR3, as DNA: TGCGCCAGTAAGAGGACGGAAGGGAACACTGAAGCTTTCTTT. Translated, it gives CASKRTEGNTEAFF.